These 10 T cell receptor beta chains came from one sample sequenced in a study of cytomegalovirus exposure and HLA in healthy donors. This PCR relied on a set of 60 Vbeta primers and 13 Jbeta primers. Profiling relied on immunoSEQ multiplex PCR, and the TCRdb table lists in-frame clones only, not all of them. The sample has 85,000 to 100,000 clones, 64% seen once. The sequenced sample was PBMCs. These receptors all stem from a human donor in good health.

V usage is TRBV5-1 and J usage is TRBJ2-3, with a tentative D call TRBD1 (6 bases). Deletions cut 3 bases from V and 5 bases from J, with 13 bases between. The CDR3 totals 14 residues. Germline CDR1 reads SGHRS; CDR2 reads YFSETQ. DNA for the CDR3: TGCGCCAGCAGCTCTATGGGACATGGAGATACGCAGTATTTT. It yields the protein CASSSMGHGDTQYF.

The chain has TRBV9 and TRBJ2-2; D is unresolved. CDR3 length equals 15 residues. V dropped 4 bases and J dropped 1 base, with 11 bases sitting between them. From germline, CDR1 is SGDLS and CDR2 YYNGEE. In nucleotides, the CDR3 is TGTGCCAGCAGCTTGTTGGCGGTGAACACCGGGGAGCTGTTTTTT. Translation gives CASSLLAVNTGELFF.

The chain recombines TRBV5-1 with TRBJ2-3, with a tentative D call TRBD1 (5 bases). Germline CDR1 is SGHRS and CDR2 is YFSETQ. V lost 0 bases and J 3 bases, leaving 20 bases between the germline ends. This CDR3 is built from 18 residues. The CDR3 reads CASSLERLRVVRTDTQYF. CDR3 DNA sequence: TGCGCCAGCAGCTTGGAGCGACTCAGGGTAGTTAGGACAGATACGCAGTATTTT.

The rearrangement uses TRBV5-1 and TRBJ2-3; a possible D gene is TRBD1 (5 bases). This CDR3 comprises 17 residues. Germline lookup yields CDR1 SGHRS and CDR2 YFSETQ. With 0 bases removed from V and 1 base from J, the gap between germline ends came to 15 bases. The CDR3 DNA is TGCGCCAGCAGCTTGGAGGGGCTGGTGTCGGGCACAGATACGCAGTATTTT. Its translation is CASSLEGLVSGTDTQYF.

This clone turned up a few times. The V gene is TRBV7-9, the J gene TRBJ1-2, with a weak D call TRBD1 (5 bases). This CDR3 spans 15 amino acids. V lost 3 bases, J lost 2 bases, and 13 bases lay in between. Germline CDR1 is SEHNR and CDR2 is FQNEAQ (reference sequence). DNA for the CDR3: TGTGCCAGCAGCTTGCTTGGGGGGGGGAACTATGGCTACACCTTC. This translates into CASSLLGGGNYGYTF.

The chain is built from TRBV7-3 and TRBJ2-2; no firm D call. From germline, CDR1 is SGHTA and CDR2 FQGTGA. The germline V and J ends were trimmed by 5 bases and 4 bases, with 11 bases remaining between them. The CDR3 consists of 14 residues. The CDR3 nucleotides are TGTGCCAGCAGCGCGATCGTTGGCACCGGGGAGCTGTTTTTT. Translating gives CASSAIVGTGELFF.

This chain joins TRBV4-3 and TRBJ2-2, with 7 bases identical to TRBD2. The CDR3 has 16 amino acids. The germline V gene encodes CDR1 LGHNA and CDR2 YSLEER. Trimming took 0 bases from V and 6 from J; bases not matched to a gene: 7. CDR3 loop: CASSQELAGEAGELFF. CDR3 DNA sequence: TGCGCCAGCAGCCAAGAATTAGCGGGCGAGGCCGGGGAGCTGTTTTTT.

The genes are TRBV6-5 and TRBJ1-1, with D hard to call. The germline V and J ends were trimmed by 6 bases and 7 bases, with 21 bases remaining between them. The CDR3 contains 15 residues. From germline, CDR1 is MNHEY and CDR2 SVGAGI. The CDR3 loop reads CASSIRGGGVGEAFF. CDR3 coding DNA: TGTGCCAGCAGCATACGGGGTGGCGGGGTGGGTGAAGCTTTCTTT.

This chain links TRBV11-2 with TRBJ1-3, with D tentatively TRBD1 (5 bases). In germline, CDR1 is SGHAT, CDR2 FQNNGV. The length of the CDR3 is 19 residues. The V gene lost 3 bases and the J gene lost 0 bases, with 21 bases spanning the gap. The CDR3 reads CASSFWGLGQKSSGNTIYF. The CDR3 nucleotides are TGTGCCAGCAGCTTTTGGGGCCTAGGGCAGAAGAGCTCTGGAAACACCATATATTTT.

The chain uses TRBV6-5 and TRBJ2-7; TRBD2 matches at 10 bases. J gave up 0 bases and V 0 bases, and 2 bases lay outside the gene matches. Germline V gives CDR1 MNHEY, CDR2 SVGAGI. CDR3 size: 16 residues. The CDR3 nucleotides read TGTGCCAGCAGTTACTCGGCTAGCGGGGGCTCCTACGAGCAGTACTTC. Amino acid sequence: CASSYSASGGSYEQYF.